The 4 T cell receptor beta chains presented below share a single source sample, sequenced in a study of spatial heterogeneity in lung cancer. A single record per CDR3 protein comes from TCRdb applying MiXCR to the 5' RACE reads. This table holds tens of thousands of distinct CDR3 sequences, around 7.5% found once. Time point defined: sample taken at primary tumor resection. The sample was PBMCs, taken at surgery. These receptors came from a male donor with early-stage non-small cell lung cancer.

This clonotype was counted only a few times. V gene TRBV6-2 or TRBV6-3 combines with J gene TRBJ2-3, with 8 positions matching TRBD2. CDR3 length equals 14 residues. CDR1 is MNHEY and CDR2 is SVGEGT in the germline V gene. V lost 7 bases, J lost 4 bases, and 7 bases stayed unmatched. CDR3 sequence: CASTRGAQADTQYF. Written as DNA, the CDR3 is TGTGCCAGCACGCGGGGGGCCCAAGCAGATACGCAGTATTTT.

This clonotype showed up just a few times. V usage is TRBV6-6 and J usage is TRBJ2-3, with a possible D match to TRBD2 (5 bases). The CDR3 length is 15 residues. Germline loops: CDR1 MNHNY, CDR2 SVGAGI (reference sequence). V was clipped by 0 bases and J by 4 bases, with 11 bases between them. The CDR3 sequence is CASSYSNLGADTQYF. The CDR3 nucleotides read TGTGCCAGCAGTTACTCGAATTTGGGAGCAGATACGCAGTATTTT.

The genes are TRBV6-2 or TRBV6-3 and TRBJ2-7; TRBD2 aligns across 7 bases. V lost 7 bases and J lost 6; bases outside the gene matches: 12. Germline CDR1 reads MNHEY; CDR2 reads SVGEGT. The length of the CDR3 is 14 residues. CDR3 sequence: CASTRGLGVSEQYV. CDR3 coding DNA: TGTGCCAGCACACGAGGACTAGGCGTTTCCGAGCAGTACGTC.

This clonotype was detected only a few times. The chain employs TRBV7-3 and TRBJ1-2; D is perhaps TRBD1 (5 bases). CDR3 length: 13 amino acids. V gave up 1 base and J gave up 5 bases, with 8 bases separating them. The germline V gene encodes CDR1 SGHTA and CDR2 FQGTGA. CDR3 DNA: TGTGCCAGCAGCTTAAGACAGATGTATGGCTACACCTTC. Translated, it gives CASSLRQMYGYTF.